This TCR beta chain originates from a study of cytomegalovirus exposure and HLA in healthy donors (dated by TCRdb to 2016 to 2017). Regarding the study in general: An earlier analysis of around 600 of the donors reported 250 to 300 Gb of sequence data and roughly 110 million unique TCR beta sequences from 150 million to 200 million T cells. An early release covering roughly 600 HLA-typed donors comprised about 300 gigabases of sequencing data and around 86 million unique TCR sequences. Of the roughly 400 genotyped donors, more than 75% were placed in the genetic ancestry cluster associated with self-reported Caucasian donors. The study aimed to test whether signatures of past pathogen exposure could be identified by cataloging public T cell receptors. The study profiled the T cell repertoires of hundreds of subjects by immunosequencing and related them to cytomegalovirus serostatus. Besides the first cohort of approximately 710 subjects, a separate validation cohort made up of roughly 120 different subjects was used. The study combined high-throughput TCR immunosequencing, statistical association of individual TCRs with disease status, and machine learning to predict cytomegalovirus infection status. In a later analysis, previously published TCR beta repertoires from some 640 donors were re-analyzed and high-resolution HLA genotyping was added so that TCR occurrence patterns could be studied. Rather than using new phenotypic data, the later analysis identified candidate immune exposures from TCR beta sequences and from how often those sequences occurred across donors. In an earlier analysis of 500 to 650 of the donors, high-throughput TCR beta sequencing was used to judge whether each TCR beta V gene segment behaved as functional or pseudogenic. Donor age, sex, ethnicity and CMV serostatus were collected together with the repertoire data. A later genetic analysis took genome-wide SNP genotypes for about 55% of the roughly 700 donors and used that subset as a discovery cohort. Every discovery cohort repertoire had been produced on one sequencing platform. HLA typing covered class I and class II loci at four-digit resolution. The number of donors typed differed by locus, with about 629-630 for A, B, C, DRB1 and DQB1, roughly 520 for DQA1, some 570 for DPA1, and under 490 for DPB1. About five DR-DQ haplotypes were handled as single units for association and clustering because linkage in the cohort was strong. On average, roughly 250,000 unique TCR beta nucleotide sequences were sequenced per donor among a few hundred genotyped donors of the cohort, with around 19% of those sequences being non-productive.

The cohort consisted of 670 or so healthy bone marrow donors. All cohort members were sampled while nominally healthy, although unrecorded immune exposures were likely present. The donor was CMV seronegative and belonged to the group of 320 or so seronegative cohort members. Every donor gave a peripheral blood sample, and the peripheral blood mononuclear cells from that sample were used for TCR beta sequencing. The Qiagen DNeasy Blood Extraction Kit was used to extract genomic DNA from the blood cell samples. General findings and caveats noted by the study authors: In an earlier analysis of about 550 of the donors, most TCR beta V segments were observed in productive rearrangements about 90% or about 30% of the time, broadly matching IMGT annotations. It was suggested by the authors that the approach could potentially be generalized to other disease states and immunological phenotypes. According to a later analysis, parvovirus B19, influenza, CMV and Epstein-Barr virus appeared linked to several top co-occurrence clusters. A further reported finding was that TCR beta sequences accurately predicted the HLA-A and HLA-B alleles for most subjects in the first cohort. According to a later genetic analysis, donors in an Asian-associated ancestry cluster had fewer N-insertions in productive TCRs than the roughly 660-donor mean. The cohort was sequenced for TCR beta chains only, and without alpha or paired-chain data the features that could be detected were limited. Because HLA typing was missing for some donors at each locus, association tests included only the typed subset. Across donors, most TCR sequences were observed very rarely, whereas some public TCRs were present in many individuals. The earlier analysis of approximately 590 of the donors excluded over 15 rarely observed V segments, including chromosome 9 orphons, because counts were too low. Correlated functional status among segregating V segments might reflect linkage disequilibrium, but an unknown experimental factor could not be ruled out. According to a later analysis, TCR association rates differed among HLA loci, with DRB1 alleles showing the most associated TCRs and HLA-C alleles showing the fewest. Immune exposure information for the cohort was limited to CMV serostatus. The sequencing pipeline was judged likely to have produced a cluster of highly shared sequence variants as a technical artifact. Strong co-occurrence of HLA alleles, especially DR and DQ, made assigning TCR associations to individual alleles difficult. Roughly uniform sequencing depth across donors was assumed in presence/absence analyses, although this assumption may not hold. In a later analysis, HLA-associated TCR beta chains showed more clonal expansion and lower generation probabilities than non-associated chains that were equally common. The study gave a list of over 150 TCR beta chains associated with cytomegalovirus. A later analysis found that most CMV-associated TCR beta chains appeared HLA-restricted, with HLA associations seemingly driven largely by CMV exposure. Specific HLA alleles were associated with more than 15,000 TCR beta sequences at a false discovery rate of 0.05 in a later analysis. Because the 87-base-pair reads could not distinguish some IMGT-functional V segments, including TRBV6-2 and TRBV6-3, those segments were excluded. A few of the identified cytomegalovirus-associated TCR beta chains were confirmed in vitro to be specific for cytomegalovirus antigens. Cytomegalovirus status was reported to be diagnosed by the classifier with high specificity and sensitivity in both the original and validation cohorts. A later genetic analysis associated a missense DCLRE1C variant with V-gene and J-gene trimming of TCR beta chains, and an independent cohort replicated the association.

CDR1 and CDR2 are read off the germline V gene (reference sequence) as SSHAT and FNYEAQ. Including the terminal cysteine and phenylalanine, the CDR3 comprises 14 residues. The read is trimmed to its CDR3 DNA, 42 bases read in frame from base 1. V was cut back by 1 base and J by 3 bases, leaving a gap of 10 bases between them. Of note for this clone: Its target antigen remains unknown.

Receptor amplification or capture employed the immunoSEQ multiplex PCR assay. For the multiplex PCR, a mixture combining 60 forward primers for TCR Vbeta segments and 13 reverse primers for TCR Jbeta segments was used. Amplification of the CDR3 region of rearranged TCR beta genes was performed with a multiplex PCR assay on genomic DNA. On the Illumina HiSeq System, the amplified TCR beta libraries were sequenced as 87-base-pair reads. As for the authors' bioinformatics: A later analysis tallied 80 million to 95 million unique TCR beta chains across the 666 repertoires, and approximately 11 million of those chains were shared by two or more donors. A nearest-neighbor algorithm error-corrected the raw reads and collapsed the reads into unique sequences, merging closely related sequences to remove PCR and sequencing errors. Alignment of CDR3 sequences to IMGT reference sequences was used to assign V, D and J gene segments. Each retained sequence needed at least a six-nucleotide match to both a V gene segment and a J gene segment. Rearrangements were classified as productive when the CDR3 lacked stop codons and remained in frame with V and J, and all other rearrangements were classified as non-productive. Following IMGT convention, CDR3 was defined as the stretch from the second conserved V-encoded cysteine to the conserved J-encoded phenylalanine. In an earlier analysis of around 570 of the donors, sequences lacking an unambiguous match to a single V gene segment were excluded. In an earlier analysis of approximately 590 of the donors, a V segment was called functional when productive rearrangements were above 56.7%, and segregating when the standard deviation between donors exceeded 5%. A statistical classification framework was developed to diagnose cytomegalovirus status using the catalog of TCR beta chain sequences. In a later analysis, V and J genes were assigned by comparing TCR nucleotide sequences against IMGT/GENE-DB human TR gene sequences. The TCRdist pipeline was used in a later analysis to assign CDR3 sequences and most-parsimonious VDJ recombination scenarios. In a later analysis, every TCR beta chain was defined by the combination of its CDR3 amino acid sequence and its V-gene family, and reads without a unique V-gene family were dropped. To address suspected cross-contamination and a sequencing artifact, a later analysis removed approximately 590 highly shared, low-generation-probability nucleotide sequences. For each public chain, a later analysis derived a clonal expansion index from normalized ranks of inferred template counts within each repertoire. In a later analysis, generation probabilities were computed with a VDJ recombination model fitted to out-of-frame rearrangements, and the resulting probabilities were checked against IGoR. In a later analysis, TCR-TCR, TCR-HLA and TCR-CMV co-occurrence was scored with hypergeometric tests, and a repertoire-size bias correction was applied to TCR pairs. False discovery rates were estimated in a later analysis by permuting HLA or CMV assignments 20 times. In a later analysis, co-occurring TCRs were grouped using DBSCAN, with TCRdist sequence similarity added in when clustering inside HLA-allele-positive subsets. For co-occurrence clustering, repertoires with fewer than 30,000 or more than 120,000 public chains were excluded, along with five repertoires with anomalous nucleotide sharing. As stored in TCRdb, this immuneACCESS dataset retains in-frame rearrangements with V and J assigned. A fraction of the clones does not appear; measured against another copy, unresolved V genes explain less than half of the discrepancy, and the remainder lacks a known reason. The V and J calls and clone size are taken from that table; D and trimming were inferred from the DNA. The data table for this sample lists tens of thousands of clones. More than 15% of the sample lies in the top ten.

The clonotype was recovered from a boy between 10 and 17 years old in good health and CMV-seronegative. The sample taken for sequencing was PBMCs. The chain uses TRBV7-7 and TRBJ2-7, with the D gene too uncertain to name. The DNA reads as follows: TGTGCCAGCAGCTTAGACGGTGCCAACTACGAGCAGTACTTC. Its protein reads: CASSLDGANYEQYF.